These 18 T cell receptor beta chains originate from one sample sequenced in a study of cytomegalovirus exposure and HLA in healthy donors. Sequencing was performed with immunoSEQ multiplex PCR; in TCRdb, only in-frame clones are kept and a portion is missing. The repertoire holds 200,000 to 300,000 clones, with around 91% as singletons. Sequenced input: PBMCs. These receptors all stem from a woman aged 25 to 39 in good health and CMV-seronegative.

J is TRBJ2-1 and V is TRBV7-2; TRBD2 agrees at 10 bases. Germline V gene data show CDR1 as SGHTA and CDR2 as FQGNSA. The V gene end was trimmed by 5 bases and the J gene end by 8 bases; junction bases not matched to a gene: 9. CDR3 length equals 15 residues. CDR3 loop: CASSPQGLAADEQFF. The CDR3 DNA reads TGTGCCAGCAGCCCCCAAGGACTAGCGGCCGATGAGCAGTTCTTC.

This sequence joins TRBV18 and TRBJ1-1; no definite D call. Germline V CDR1 and CDR2: KGHSH, LQKENI. The germline V and J ends were trimmed by 6 bases and 2 bases, with 10 bases remaining between them. The CDR3 contains 13 residues. CDR3 bases: TGTGCCAGCTCCCGCCAAACTAACACTGAAGCTTTCTTT. It yields the protein CASSRQTNTEAFF.

The chain is built from TRBV18 and TRBJ2-2; D is perhaps TRBD2 (6 bases). V was trimmed by 3 bases and J by 0 bases, leaving 14 bases between them. CDR1 and CDR2 (germline): KGHSH, LQKENI. The CDR3 has 17 amino acids. CDR3 protein: CASSPRLATTNTGELFF. In DNA, the CDR3 is TGTGCCAGCTCACCGAGGCTAGCGACCACGAACACCGGGGAGCTGTTTTTT.

J is TRBJ1-2 and V is TRBV28; D might be TRBD1 (5 bases). The germline gives CDR1 MDHEN, CDR2 SYDVKM. The CDR3 loop spans 13 amino acids. The germline V and J ends were trimmed by 6 bases and 1 base, with 9 bases remaining between them. The DNA of the CDR3 is TGTGCCAGCAGGGGGGTGGGTAACTATGGCTACACCTTC. As protein: CASRGVGNYGYTF.

This chain links TRBV29-1 with TRBJ2-2; 9 bases are a match to TRBD1. This CDR3 comprises 15 residues. V was clipped by 1 base and J by 6 bases; unmatched bases: 6. CDR1 is SQVTM and CDR2 is ANQGSEA in the germline V gene. The CDR3 protein is CSVEARTGVAGELFF. DNA for the CDR3: TGCAGCGTTGAAGCACGGACAGGGGTCGCCGGGGAGCTGTTTTTT.

The rearrangement uses TRBV6-1 and TRBJ2-4, with D unclear. Germline CDR1 reads MNHNS; CDR2 reads SASEGT. There are 13 residues in the CDR3. Trimming took off 6 bases at V and 5 bases at J, with 11 bases between the two ends. CDR3 DNA: TGTGCCAGCAGCCCGTCCGGTCAAAACATTCAGTACTTC. Amino acid sequence: CASSPSGQNIQYF.

This sequence joins TRBV27 and TRBJ2-4; D ambiguous. CDR1 is MNHEY and CDR2 is SMNVEV in the germline V gene (reference sequence). The CDR3 length is 15 residues. V dropped 6 bases and J dropped 0 bases, with 12 bases sitting between them. The CDR3 is CASSQSFLAKNIQYF. CDR3 sequence (DNA): TGTGCCAGCAGCCAGTCTTTCCTAGCCAAAAACATTCAGTACTTC.

A few counts support this clone. The J gene is TRBJ2-1, the V gene TRBV9; D is uncertain. V was clipped by 0 bases and J by 0 bases, with 7 bases between them. The CDR3 sequence is 15 residues long. CDR1 and CDR2 (germline): SGDLS, YYNGEE. The CDR3 DNA reads as TGTGCCAGCAGCGTAGGGGTTAGCTCCTACAATGAGCAGTTCTTC. Amino acids: CASSVGVSSYNEQFF.

This chain joins TRBV15 and TRBJ2-1; 9 nucleotides line up with TRBD2. V was pared by 2 bases and J by 9 bases, with 17 bases of the junction left unmatched. Germline V CDR1 and CDR2: LNHNV, YYDKDF (reference sequence). This CDR3 is 18 amino acids long. CDR3 sequence reads: CATSRLRGGSGRVGEQFF. The CDR3 DNA sequence: TGTGCCACCAGCAGATTGAGGGGGGGTAGCGGGAGAGTAGGTGAGCAGTTCTTC.

This chain links TRBV2 with TRBJ2-2; no clear D. From germline, CDR1 is SNHLY and CDR2 FYNNEI. Trimming shortened V by 2 bases and J by 0 bases, and 10 bases separated the two germline ends. The CDR3 is made up of 16 amino acids. Here the CDR3 DNA reads TGTGCCAGCAGTGAACAGGACCTACCGAACACCGGGGAGCTGTTTTTT. This encodes CASSEQDLPNTGELFF.

This clone was observed once. The chain has TRBV19 and TRBJ2-1, with 7 bases that match TRBD1. Germline V lookup: CDR1 LNHDA, CDR2 SQIVND (reference sequence). V lost 2 bases to trimming and J lost 4 bases; unmatched junction nucleotides: 5. CDR3 length: 15 amino acids. The CDR3 DNA follows: TGTGCCAGTAGTATAAGTGGGACAGTGTACAATGAGCAGTTCTTC. Protein product: CASSISGTVYNEQFF.

The chain carries TRBV19 and TRBJ2-3; 10 nucleotides agree with TRBD1. The germline V gene has CDR1 LNHDA and CDR2 SQIVND (reference sequence). The CDR3 sequence is 16 residues long. The junction had 16 bases not matched to a gene; V was cut back by 9 bases and J by 7 bases. CDR3 coding DNA: TGTGCCAGCACCCGTTCTGGGACAGGGGCTTTGAATACGCAGTATTTT. Translating gives CASTRSGTGALNTQYF. Looking up the rest from reference TRBV19 and TRBJ2-3 gives the full variable domain: DGGITQSPKYLFRKEGQNVTLSCEQNLNHDAMYWYRQDPGQGLRLIYYSQIVNDFQKGDIAEGYSVSREKKESFPLTVTSAQKNPTAFYLCASTRSGTGALNTQYFGPGTRLTVL.

This chain links TRBV29-1 with TRBJ2-3; 7 nucleotides align to TRBD2. The CDR3 runs to 17 residues. The germline V gene encodes CDR1 SQVTM and CDR2 ANQGSEA. V trimming: 5 bases; J trimming: 3 bases; junction bases outside the gene matches: 17. The CDR3 sequence is CSVSGRVEPSGTDTQYF. The CDR3 DNA is TGCAGCGTTTCGGGCAGGGTAGAGCCTAGCGGTACAGATACGCAGTATTTT.

This chain connects TRBV15 to TRBJ1-4; D unclear. The V gene's germline CDR1 is LNHNV and CDR2 YYDKDF (reference sequence). Trimming cost V 2 bases and J 4 bases, with 8 bases left between them. The CDR3 has 14 amino acids. CDR3 bases: TGTGCCACCAGCAGATATGGCAATAATGAAAAACTGTTTTTT. Residues: CATSRYGNNEKLFF. Complete variable domain (other parts from reference TRBV15 and TRBJ1-4): DAMVIQNPRYQVTQFGKPVTLSCSQTLNHNVMYWYQQKSSQAPKLLFHYYDKDFNNEADTPDNFQSRRPNTSFCFLDIRSPGLGDTAMYLCATSRYGNNEKLFFGSGTQLSVL.

The chain couples TRBV9 to TRBJ2-1; 8 bases align to TRBD1. The CDR3 is 13 amino acids. J gave up 9 bases and V 2 bases, and 4 bases lay outside the gene matches. Germline V gene lookup returns CDR1 SGDLS and CDR2 YYNGEE. CDR3 sequence reads: CASSVTGAGEQFF. The CDR3 nucleotides read TGTGCCAGCAGCGTGACAGGGGCAGGTGAGCAGTTCTTC.

The V gene is TRBV5-1, the J gene TRBJ2-1; 9 nucleotides agree with TRBD2. CDR1 and CDR2 (germline): SGHRS, YFSETQ. The CDR3 covers 16 residues. Trimming removed 2 bases from V and 0 bases from J; junction bases left unmatched: 3. For the CDR3, the DNA is TGCGCCAGCAGCTTCGGACTAGCGCCCTCCTACAATGAGCAGTTCTTC. Translating it yields CASSFGLAPSYNEQFF.

The chain links TRBV5-4 to TRBJ2-3; D gene ambiguous. From germline, CDR1 is SGHNT and CDR2 YYREEE (reference sequence). The V and J ends lost 0 bases and 1 base respectively, with 3 bases between them. CDR3 size: 13 residues. The CDR3 protein is CASSLDGTDTQYF. The DNA for the CDR3 is TGTGCCAGCAGCTTGGACGGCACAGATACGCAGTATTTT.

The gene calls are TRBV5-5 and TRBJ2-5; D might be TRBD1 (5 bases). CDR1 is SGHKS, CDR2 YYEKEE, per germline (reference sequence). V lost 0 bases and J 5 bases, leaving 11 bases between the germline ends. The CDR3 sequence is 14 residues long. The CDR3 is CASSLEGLGETQYF. The CDR3 region has the DNA TGTGCCAGCAGCTTGGAGGGGCTGGGGGAGACCCAGTACTTC.